A single sample gave rise to the 22 T cell receptor beta chains below, sequenced in a study of cytomegalovirus exposure and HLA in healthy donors. The study ran its PCR with 60 Vbeta and 13 Jbeta primers. Method: immunoSEQ multiplex PCR; TCRdb's copy keeps in-frame clones and lacks some. The sample has over 75,000 clones, around 9.6% seen once; the top ten hold approximately 5.1%. Sequencing input: PBMCs. The receptors were gathered from a man aged 50 to 59 in good health and CMV-seropositive.

This clone was found a few times. The chain employs TRBV14 and TRBJ1-1; D gene unclear. The CDR3 spans 16 residues. The ends were cut back, 4 bases at V and 2 bases at J, with 17 bases in the middle. CDR1 is SGHDN and CDR2 is FVKESK in the germline V gene. CDR3 in DNA: TGTGCCAGCAGCCGCGGGTCGCCGTACCCAAACACTGAAGCTTTCTTT. This translates into CASSRGSPYPNTEAFF.

The genes are TRBV7-9 and TRBJ2-5, with 13 bases fitting TRBD2. Germline V CDR1 and CDR2: SEHNR, FQNEAQ (reference sequence). Trimming at V came to 4 bases and at J to 5 bases, leaving 10 bases not matched to a gene. The CDR3 is 17 residues long. CDR3 sequence reads: CASSSGTSGTFYETQYF. CDR3 DNA: TGTGCCAGCAGCTCCGGGACTAGCGGGACATTTTACGAGACCCAGTACTTC.

The genes are TRBV7-9 and TRBJ1-2; D unclear. The germline V gene has CDR1 SEHNR and CDR2 FQNEAQ (reference sequence). Between the trimmed V and J ends, which lost 2 bases and 6 bases, there was a span of 7 bases. The CDR3 runs 12 residues. CDR3: CASSLNNDGYTF. CDR3 sequence (DNA): TGTGCCAGCAGCTTAAACAATGATGGCTACACCTTC.

The rearrangement uses TRBV28 and TRBJ2-7; D ambiguous. The CDR3 covers 13 residues. V lost 1 base, J lost 5 bases, and 9 bases lay in between. Germline V gene lookup returns CDR1 MDHEN and CDR2 SYDVKM. CDR3 DNA sequence: TGTGCCAGCAGTTTATACAGTTCCCACGAGCAGTACTTC. It encodes CASSLYSSHEQYF. Drawing the rest from reference TRBV28 and TRBJ2-7, the complete variable domain is DVKVTQSSRYLVKRTGEKVFLECVQDMDHENMFWYRQDPGLGLRLIYFSYDVKMKEKGDIPEGYSVSREKKERFSLILESASTNQTSMYLCASSLYSSHEQYFGPGTRLTVT.

This clone was counted between two and nine times. In DNA form, the CDR3 reads TGTGCCAGCAGTCTAAGGGGGACAGGGAATGCTTTCTTT. This codes for CASSLRGTGNAFF. This sequence joins TRBV27 and TRBJ1-1; 9 nucleotides agree with TRBD1. The CDR3 is 13 amino acids. The germline V gene encodes CDR1 MNHEY and CDR2 SMNVEV (reference sequence). Trimming cost V 5 bases and J 11 bases; bases outside gene matches: 9.

This clone has a handful of counts. The chain couples TRBV30 to TRBJ2-5, with TRBD1 identical over 10 bases. Germline lookup yields CDR1 GTSNPN and CDR2 SVGIG (reference sequence). Trimming cost V 3 bases and J 6 bases; bases outside gene matches: 4. The CDR3 totals 13 residues. DNA of the CDR3: TGTGCCTGGAGGGGGACAGGGGAAAAGACCCAGTACTTC. It codes for CAWRGTGEKTQYF. Full variable domain (remainder filled in from reference TRBV30 and TRBJ2-5): SQTIHQWPATLVQPVGSPLSLECTVEGTSNPNLYWYRQAAGRGLQLLFYSVGIGQISSEVPQNLSASRPQDRQFILSSKKLLLSDSGFYLCAWRGTGEKTQYFGPGTRLLVL.

This sequence joins TRBV28 and TRBJ2-1, with TRBD2 as a possible D gene (6 bases). CDR3 length equals 13 residues. Between the trimmed V and J ends, which lost 3 bases and 9 bases, there was a span of 12 bases. Germline CDR1 MDHEN, CDR2 SYDVKM. The CDR3 is CASSFRERGEQFF. CDR3 coding DNA: TGTGCCAGCAGTTTCCGGGAGAGAGGTGAGCAGTTCTTC.

The CDR3: CASSLGQGATGELFF. The CDR3 region has the DNA TGTGCCAGCAGTTTAGGACAGGGGGCCACCGGGGAGCTGTTTTTT. The gene calls are TRBV6-5 and TRBJ2-2, with TRBD1 matching 11 bases. Germline V gives CDR1 MNHEY, CDR2 SVGAGI. Trimming cost V 4 bases and J 4 bases; bases outside gene matches: 2. The CDR3 extends over 15 amino acids.

In this sample, this clone turned up a few times. The gene calls are TRBV28 and TRBJ1-2; D may be TRBD1 (6 bases). This CDR3 is built from 13 residues. Germline assignment: CDR1 MDHEN and CDR2 SYDVKM. The CDR3 sequence: CAVPGVREVSYTF. The CDR3 DNA is TGTGCGGTCCCAGGGGTCCGCGAGGTATCCTACACCTTC.

The CDR3 DNA sequence: TGTGCCAGCAGCTCCCGGGGTAGCGGAGCCACCGGGGAGCTGTTTTTT. Translating gives CASSSRGSGATGELFF. The rearrangement joins TRBV5-8 to TRBJ2-2, with D possibly TRBD2 on 6 matching bases. V was shortened by 3 bases and J by 4 bases, with 16 bases between the two germline ends. Looked up from germline, CDR1 is SGHTS and CDR2 is YDEGEE. The CDR3 covers 16 residues.

This clone was observed a few times. The V and J genes are TRBV30 and TRBJ1-3; D call uncertain. Germline V gene lookup returns CDR1 GTSNPN and CDR2 SVGIG (reference sequence). Trimming took off 1 base at V and 6 bases at J, with 4 bases between the two ends. The CDR3 is 11 amino acids. The chain's CDR3 is CAWSDLNTIYF. CDR3 DNA sequence: TGTGCCTGGAGTGACTTAAACACCATATATTTT.

This clone appeared a single time. The CDR3 nucleotides read TGTGCCAGCAGCTTAGGCTCTAGCGGGAGGGCCGTATTATACAATGAGCAGTTCTTC. Translating gives CASSLGSSGRAVLYNEQFF. The rearrangement uses TRBV13 and TRBJ2-1; 12 bases map to TRBD2. CDR1 is PRHDT and CDR2 is FYEKMQ in the germline V gene (reference sequence). The CDR3 is made up of 19 amino acids. The V gene end was trimmed by 0 bases and the J gene end by 4 bases; junction bases not matched to a gene: 10.

The gene calls are TRBV7-2 and TRBJ1-5, with unresolved D. Germline V gene data show CDR1 as SGHTA and CDR2 as FQGNSA. The CDR3 spans 14 residues. Trimming removed 5 bases at V and 2 bases at J, with 10 bases between. DNA for the CDR3: TGTGCCAGCAGCCCCGAGGCAGGCAATCAGCCCCAGCATTTT. Protein: CASSPEAGNQPQHF.

The chain links TRBV7-9 to TRBJ1-2, with D maybe TRBD1 (6 bases). The CDR3 runs 14 residues. Per germline, CDR1 SEHNR and CDR2 FQNEAQ (reference sequence). Trimming removed 4 bases from V and 4 bases from J, with 13 bases in between. The CDR3 sequence: CASSSWTVSYGYTF. The CDR3 bases are TGTGCCAGCAGCTCTTGGACAGTAAGCTATGGCTACACCTTC.

This chain joins TRBV6-5 and TRBJ2-7, with a weak D call TRBD2 (5 bases). This CDR3 region has 14 residues. Germline V lookup: CDR1 MNHEY, CDR2 SVGAGI. V lost 5 bases and J lost 1, with 12 bases in between. CDR3 residues: CASSPRTFSYEQYF. The CDR3 DNA reads as TGTGCCAGCAGTCCGCGGACTTTTTCCTACGAGCAGTACTTC.

This clone was seen only a few times. The chain joins TRBV27 to TRBJ1-4, with D perhaps TRBD1 (5 bases). The germline V gene encodes CDR1 MNHEY and CDR2 SMNVEV (reference sequence). Trimming stripped 8 bases from V and 8 bases from J, with 30 bases between. This CDR3 contains 18 residues. CDR3 loop: CASSHGGGRGGGKEKLFF. The CDR3, as DNA: TGTGCCAGCTCCCACGGGGGTGGGCGGGGAGGCGGAAAGGAAAAACTGTTTTTT.

The sample holds a few counts of this clone. This chain joins TRBV5-4 and TRBJ1-2; D unclear. The V gene's germline CDR1 is SGHNT and CDR2 YYREEE (reference sequence). The CDR3 runs to 12 residues. V gave up 0 bases and J gave up 6 bases, with 6 bases separating them. CDR3 region: CASSLASDGYTF. For the CDR3, the DNA is TGTGCCAGCAGCTTGGCCTCGGATGGCTACACCTTC.

This clone was detected only a few times. This CDR3 is CASSLGGGGQPQHF. CDR3 nucleotides: TGTGCCAGCAGCTTAGGTGGGGGCGGTCAGCCCCAGCATTTT. J is TRBJ1-5 and V is TRBV7-9; a possible D gene is TRBD1 (6 bases). The CDR3 runs to 14 residues. V was trimmed by 1 base and J by 6 bases, leaving 10 bases between them. The germline V gene encodes CDR1 SEHNR and CDR2 FQNEAQ (reference sequence).

This clone was detected only a few times. The chain carries TRBV19 and TRBJ1-5; 8 bases are shared with TRBD1. Germline CDR1 reads LNHDA; CDR2 reads SQIVND (reference sequence). V shed 1 base and J 1 base; nucleotides not matched to a gene: 6. There are 17 residues in the CDR3. The CDR3 spells CASSIAGGLASNQPQHF. Here the CDR3 DNA reads TGTGCCAGTAGTATAGCAGGGGGCCTCGCGAGCAATCAGCCCCAGCATTTT.

In DNA form, the CDR3 reads TGTGCCAGCAGCATCGACAGGGTCGGGGGCTACACCTTC. Amino acid sequence: CASSIDRVGGYTF. The V call is TRBV11-1, the J call TRBJ1-2; 7 bases align to TRBD1. The germline gives CDR1 SGHAT, CDR2 FQDESV (reference sequence). The CDR3 is 13 amino acids. V lost 5 bases, J lost 8 bases, and 8 bases stayed unmatched.

This clone showed up just a few times. J is TRBJ2-1 and V is TRBV7-9; TRBD2 is a possible D gene (6 bases). Germline lookup yields CDR1 SEHNR and CDR2 FQNEAQ (reference sequence). CDR3 size: 15 residues. V lost 5 bases and J lost 6, with 17 bases in between. CDR3 loop: CASSRGLIITNEQFF. The DNA for the CDR3 is TGTGCCAGCAGCCGGGGACTGATTATCACCAATGAGCAGTTCTTC.

This clone was seen at least ten times. The genes are TRBV5-4 and TRBJ2-5; 9 bases line up with TRBD2. Unmatched junction bases numbered 0, after V lost 2 bases and J lost 4 bases. From germline, CDR1 is SGHNT and CDR2 YYREEE (reference sequence). The CDR3 sequence is 13 residues long. CDR3 protein: CASSLAGGETQYF. The CDR3 region has the DNA TGTGCCAGCAGCTTAGCGGGAGGAGAGACCCAGTACTTC.